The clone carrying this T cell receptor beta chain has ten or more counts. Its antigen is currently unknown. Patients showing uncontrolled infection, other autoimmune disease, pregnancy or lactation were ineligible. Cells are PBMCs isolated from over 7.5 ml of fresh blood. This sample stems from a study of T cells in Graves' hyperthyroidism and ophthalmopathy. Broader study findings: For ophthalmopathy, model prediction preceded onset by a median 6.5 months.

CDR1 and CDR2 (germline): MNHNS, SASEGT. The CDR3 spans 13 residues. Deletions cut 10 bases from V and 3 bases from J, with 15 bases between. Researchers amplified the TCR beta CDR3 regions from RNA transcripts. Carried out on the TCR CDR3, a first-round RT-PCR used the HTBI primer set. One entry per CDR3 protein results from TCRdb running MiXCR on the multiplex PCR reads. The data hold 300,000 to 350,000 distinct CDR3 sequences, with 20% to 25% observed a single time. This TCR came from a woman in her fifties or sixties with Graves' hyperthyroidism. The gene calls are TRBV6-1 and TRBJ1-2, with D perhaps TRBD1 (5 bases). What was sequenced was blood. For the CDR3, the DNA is TGTGCCACCCGAGCTGACAGCCACTATGGCTACACCTTC. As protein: CATRADSHYGYTF.